This TCR beta chain was recorded in a study of cytomegalovirus exposure and HLA in healthy donors. Study-wide results and caveats: In a later analysis, at a false discovery rate of 0.05, approximately 15,000 TCR beta sequences matched HLA alleles.

Germline values: CDR1 LNHDA, CDR2 SQIVND (reference sequence). The germline V and J ends were trimmed by 6 bases and 1 base, with 12 bases remaining between them. This CDR3 is built from 14 residues. This PCR relied on a set of 60 Vbeta primers and 13 Jbeta primers. This table comes from immunoSEQ multiplex PCR, and its TCRdb copy is limited to in-frame clones, with some not included. There are some 130,000 clones in the sample; approximately 82% occur only once, and approximately 1.6% lies in the top ten. With regard to this clone: Its antigen is currently unknown.

This chain links TRBV19 with TRBJ1-2; tentative D call: TRBD1 (6 bases). The receptor was isolated from a female donor in good health and CMV-seronegative. Sequencing used PBMCs. CDR3 coding DNA: TGTGCCAGTAGCTCCGGGACAATTAACTATGGCTACACCTTC. Translating gives CASSSGTINYGYTF.